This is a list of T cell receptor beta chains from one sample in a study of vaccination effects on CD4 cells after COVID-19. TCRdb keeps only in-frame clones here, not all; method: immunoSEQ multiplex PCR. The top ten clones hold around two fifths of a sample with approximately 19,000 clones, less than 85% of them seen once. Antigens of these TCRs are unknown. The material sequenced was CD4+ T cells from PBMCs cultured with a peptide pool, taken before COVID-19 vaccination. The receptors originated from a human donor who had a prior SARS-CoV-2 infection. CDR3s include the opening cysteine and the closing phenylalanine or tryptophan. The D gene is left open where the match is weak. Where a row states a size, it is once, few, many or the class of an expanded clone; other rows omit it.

CDR3aa: CASSQDFIRQGDNSPLHF; CDR3nt: TGTGCCAGCAGCCAAGATTTTATTAGACAGGGGGATAATTCACCCCTCCACTTT; v_gene: TRBV4-2; abundance: NA; d_gene: TRBD1; j_gene: TRBJ1-6
CDR3aa: CAWSLGEGNQPQHF; CDR3nt: TGTGCCTGGAGCTTGGGGGAGGGCAATCAGCCCCAGCATTTT; v_gene: TRBV30; abundance: NA; d_gene: NA; j_gene: TRBJ1-5
CDR3aa: CASSLGPRSPLHF; CDR3nt: TGTGCCAGCAGTTTGGGACCAAGGTCACCCCTCCACTTT; v_gene: TRBV27; abundance: NA; d_gene: NA; j_gene: TRBJ1-6
CDR3aa: CASSYPSGSSYNEQFF; CDR3nt: TGTGCCAGCAGTTACCCTAGCGGGAGCTCCTACAATGAGCAGTTCTTC; v_gene: TRBV6-2/TRBV6-3; abundance: NA; d_gene: TRBD2; j_gene: TRBJ2-1
CDR3aa: CASSERLLEPQHF; CDR3nt: TGTGCCAGCAGTGAAAGATTGTTGGAGCCCCAGCATTTT; v_gene: TRBV6-1; abundance: NA; d_gene: NA; j_gene: TRBJ1-5
CDR3aa: CASSQASISTDTQYF; CDR3nt: TGCGCCAGCAGCCAAGCTAGCATTAGCACAGATACGCAGTATTTT; v_gene: TRBV4-1; abundance: once; d_gene: NA; j_gene: TRBJ2-3
CDR3aa: CSGSSFSPGETQYF; CDR3nt: TGCAGCGGCAGCTCGTTTAGCCCGGGGGAGACCCAGTACTTC; v_gene: TRBV29-1; abundance: NA; d_gene: NA; j_gene: TRBJ2-5
CDR3aa: CASSLAEANTEAFF; CDR3nt: TGCGCCAGCAGCTTGGCCGAAGCGAACACTGAAGCTTTCTTT; v_gene: TRBV5-1; abundance: NA; d_gene: NA; j_gene: TRBJ1-1
CDR3aa: CSASSPSGGNEQFF; CDR3nt: TGCAGTGCTAGTAGCCCTAGCGGGGGCAATGAGCAGTTCTTC; v_gene: TRBV20-1; abundance: NA; d_gene: TRBD2; j_gene: TRBJ2-1
CDR3aa: CASSQSSGRTTGELFF; CDR3nt: TGTGCCAGCAGCCAGTCTAGCGGGAGGACCACCGGGGAGCTGTTTTTT; v_gene: TRBV4-2; abundance: NA; d_gene: TRBD2; j_gene: TRBJ2-2
CDR3aa: CASSIGERESDTQYF; CDR3nt: TGTGCCAGTAGTATAGGGGAGCGGGAGTCGGATACGCAGTATTTT; v_gene: TRBV19; abundance: NA; d_gene: TRBD2; j_gene: TRBJ2-3
CDR3aa: CASSLQRESQETQYF; CDR3nt: TGTGCCAGCAGCTTGCAGCGGGAGAGCCAAGAGACCCAGTACTTC; v_gene: TRBV5-4; abundance: NA; d_gene: TRBD2; j_gene: TRBJ2-5
CDR3aa: CASVRGAGQGEAFF; CDR3nt: TGTGCCAGCGTACGGGGTGCGGGGCAAGGAGAAGCTTTCTTT; v_gene: TRBV21-1; abundance: NA; d_gene: NA; j_gene: TRBJ1-1
CDR3aa: CATSWVGGGAYNEQFF; CDR3nt: TGTGCCACGTCGTGGGTCGGGGGCGGCGCCTACAATGAGCAGTTCTTC; v_gene: TRBV10-3; abundance: NA; d_gene: NA; j_gene: TRBJ2-1
CDR3aa: CASSLSLAGSYNEQFF; CDR3nt: TGTGCCAGCAGCTTATCCCTAGCGGGGAGTTACAATGAGCAGTTCTTC; v_gene: TRBV7-9; abundance: NA; d_gene: TRBD2; j_gene: TRBJ2-1
CDR3aa: CASSVATGPTGELFF; CDR3nt: TGTGCCAGCAGCGTAGCAACGGGACCCACCGGGGAGCTGTTTTTT; v_gene: TRBV9; abundance: NA; d_gene: NA; j_gene: TRBJ2-2
CDR3aa: CASSFLVWNEQFF; CDR3nt: TGTGCCAGCAGCTTCCTAGTTTGGAATGAGCAGTTCTTC; v_gene: TRBV5-5; abundance: NA; d_gene: NA; j_gene: TRBJ2-1
CDR3aa: CASSLGTGAEQYF; CDR3nt: TGTGCCAGCAGTTTAGGGACAGGGGCCGAGCAGTACTTC; v_gene: TRBV12-3/TRBV12-4; abundance: NA; d_gene: TRBD1; j_gene: TRBJ2-7
CDR3aa: CASSLRQGEYNEQFF; CDR3nt: TGTGCCAGCAGCCTTCGACAGGGGGAATACAATGAGCAGTTCTTC; v_gene: TRBV3-1/TRBV3-2; abundance: NA; d_gene: TRBD1; j_gene: TRBJ2-1
CDR3aa: CASSEPLSSASYEQYF; CDR3nt: TGTGCCAGCAGTGAGCCCCTCTCCTCCGCCTCCTACGAGCAGTACTTC; v_gene: TRBV2; abundance: NA; d_gene: NA; j_gene: TRBJ2-7
CDR3aa: CASSRTWNTEAFF; CDR3nt: TGTGCCAGCAGCCGAACATGGAACACTGAAGCTTTCTTT; v_gene: TRBV14; abundance: NA; d_gene: NA; j_gene: TRBJ1-1
CDR3aa: CASSIQTTGAGELFF; CDR3nt: TGTGCCAGCAGTATCCAGACGACAGGGGCCGGGGAGCTGTTTTTT; v_gene: TRBV2; abundance: NA; d_gene: TRBD1; j_gene: TRBJ2-2
CDR3aa: CASSQYGGVDETQYF; CDR3nt: TGTGCCAGCAGCCAGTACGGGGGGGTCGACGAGACCCAGTACTTC; v_gene: TRBV4-2; abundance: NA; d_gene: TRBD2; j_gene: TRBJ2-5
CDR3aa: CASSGAGWNTIYF; CDR3nt: TGTGCCAGCAGTGGGGCAGGGTGGAACACCATATATTTT; v_gene: TRBV2; abundance: NA; d_gene: NA; j_gene: TRBJ1-3
CDR3aa: CASSYIAANYEQYF; CDR3nt: TGTGCCAGCAGTTACATCGCAGCCAACTACGAGCAGTACTTC; v_gene: TRBV6-6; abundance: NA; d_gene: NA; j_gene: TRBJ2-7
CDR3aa: CASSPGLTKVGYEQYF; CDR3nt: TGTGCCAGCAGCCCGGGTTTAACGAAAGTCGGCTACGAGCAGTACTTC; v_gene: TRBV7-2; abundance: NA; d_gene: NA; j_gene: TRBJ2-7
CDR3aa: CASSQNTEAFF; CDR3nt: TGTGCCAGCAGCCAGAACACTGAAGCTTTCTTT; v_gene: TRBV5-5; abundance: NA; d_gene: NA; j_gene: TRBJ1-1
CDR3aa: CTSSQGRNLNEKLFF; CDR3nt: TGCACCAGCAGCCAAGGACGGAACTTAAATGAAAAACTGTTTTTT; v_gene: TRBV1; abundance: NA; d_gene: NA; j_gene: TRBJ1-4
CDR3aa: CASSPGLAGPYEQYF; CDR3nt: TGTGCCAGCTCACCCGGCCTAGCGGGACCCTACGAGCAGTACTTC; v_gene: TRBV18; abundance: NA; d_gene: TRBD2; j_gene: TRBJ2-7
CDR3aa: CASSLEGSTGAFF; CDR3nt: TGTGCCAGCAGCTTAGAGGGCTCGACAGGAGCTTTCTTT; v_gene: TRBV11-3; abundance: few; d_gene: NA; j_gene: TRBJ1-1
CDR3aa: CASSSYIAALGTGELFF; CDR3nt: TGCGCCAGCAGCTCTTATATAGCGGCCCTAGGCACCGGGGAGCTGTTTTTT; v_gene: TRBV5-1; abundance: NA; d_gene: NA; j_gene: TRBJ2-2
CDR3aa: CASSFFGRGPTEAFF; CDR3nt: TGTGCCAGCAGCTTTTTTGGCAGGGGGCCAACTGAAGCTTTCTTT; v_gene: TRBV13; abundance: few; d_gene: TRBD1; j_gene: TRBJ1-1
CDR3aa: CASSILGGPSYEQYF; CDR3nt: TGTGCCAGTAGTATCTTGGGGGGGCCGTCCTACGAGCAGTACTTC; v_gene: TRBV19; abundance: NA; d_gene: NA; j_gene: TRBJ2-7
CDR3aa: CASSVAGGAEAFF; CDR3nt: TGTGCCAGCAGCGTAGCTGGAGGAGCTGAAGCTTTCTTT; v_gene: TRBV9; abundance: once; d_gene: NA; j_gene: TRBJ1-1
CDR3aa: CSASDKYGYTF; CDR3nt: TGCAGTGCTAGTGACAAGTATGGCTACACCTTC; v_gene: TRBV20-1; abundance: once; d_gene: NA; j_gene: TRBJ1-2
CDR3aa: CASSPHSGGGTDTQYF; CDR3nt: TGTGCCAGCAGCCCACATAGCGGGGGTGGTACAGATACGCAGTATTTT; v_gene: TRBV7-3; abundance: NA; d_gene: TRBD2; j_gene: TRBJ2-3